The T cell receptor (beta chain) described here comes from a study of chemoradiotherapy in HPV16-positive cancers. Only in-frame clones appear in the TCRdb table, and some are missing; sequencing was by immunoSEQ multiplex PCR. The sample has 10,000 or so clones; around 80% are singletons. Looked up from germline, CDR1 is SGHTA and CDR2 is FQGTGA. V was shortened by 2 bases and J by 5 bases, with 18 bases between the two germline ends. This CDR3 region has 16 residues. Study-wide results and limits: During treatment, candidate HPV-specific clones and E7-related motifs expanded in tumor.

This clone occurred once. Its antigen remains unknown. The specimen was obtained from a patient who underwent chemoradiotherapy. The chain links TRBV7-3 to TRBJ1-1; perhaps TRBD1 as D (6 bases). The TCR comes from a human donor with HPV-associated anogenital cancer. As DNA, the CDR3 is TGTGCCAGCAGCTTACTCGGCCGGGGGGCAGGAACTGAAGCTTTCTTT. It specifies CASSLLGRGAGTEAFF.